The rows below give T cell receptor beta chains drawn from one sample of a study of memory CD4+ T cells and cytomegalovirus serostatus. The data were produced by immunoSEQ multiplex PCR, yet TCRdb's version contains in-frame clones alone and is incomplete. The table includes 45,000 to 60,000 clones, 75% to 85% detected once. Sequencing input: memory CD4+ T cells from blood. The source of these receptors is an adult in good health and CMV-seronegative. Each CDR3 is given with its conserved first and last residue. Each record gives: CDR3 protein, CDR3 DNA, J gene, CDR3 length, D gene, V gene, clone size. A D gene is named only where the DNA matches it firmly. Size is omitted from some rows. Given values are once, few, many or a class for expanded clones.

CDR3 protein: CASSTKTGNTGELFF; CDR3 DNA: TGTGCCAGCAGCACCAAGACAGGGAACACCGGGGAGCTGTTTTTT; J gene: TRBJ2-2; CDR3 length: 15; D gene: .; V gene: TRBV5-4; clone size: .
CDR3 protein: CASSLIEYGYTF; CDR3 DNA: TGTGCCAGCAGTTTGATCGAGTATGGCTACACCTTC; J gene: TRBJ1-2; CDR3 length: 12; D gene: .; V gene: TRBV28; clone size: .
CDR3 protein: CASSLGPTSTDTQYF; CDR3 DNA: TGTGCCAGCAGCTTAGGGCCCACCAGCACAGATACGCAGTATTTT; J gene: TRBJ2-3; CDR3 length: 15; D gene: .; V gene: TRBV11-2; clone size: once
CDR3 protein: CASTSRNEQFF; CDR3 DNA: TGTGCCAGCACTAGCAGGAATGAGCAGTTCTTC; J gene: TRBJ2-1; CDR3 length: 11; D gene: .; V gene: TRBV6-6; clone size: .
CDR3 protein: CASSQEPYTEAFF; CDR3 DNA: TGTGCCAGCAGCCAAGAGCCGTACACTGAAGCTTTCTTT; J gene: TRBJ1-1; CDR3 length: 13; D gene: .; V gene: TRBV14; clone size: few
CDR3 protein: CASSPGQGAGEQFF; CDR3 DNA: TGCGCCAGCAGCCCGGGACAGGGGGCGGGGGAGCAGTTCTTC; J gene: TRBJ2-1; CDR3 length: 14; D gene: TRBD1; V gene: TRBV10-1; clone size: .
CDR3 protein: CASSLRGQSGTEAFF; CDR3 DNA: TGTGCCAGCAGCTTACGCGGACAGTCAGGCACTGAAGCTTTCTTT; J gene: TRBJ1-1; CDR3 length: 15; D gene: .; V gene: TRBV7-9; clone size: once
CDR3 protein: CASSIVPGGPYEQYF; CDR3 DNA: TGTGCCAGTAGTATAGTACCGGGAGGGCCCTACGAGCAGTACTTC; J gene: TRBJ2-7; CDR3 length: 15; D gene: TRBD2; V gene: TRBV19; clone size: .
CDR3 protein: CASSLGATSNEQFF; CDR3 DNA: TGTGCCAGCAGCTTAGGGGCGACTAGCAATGAGCAGTTCTTC; J gene: TRBJ2-1; CDR3 length: 14; D gene: .; V gene: TRBV7-9; clone size: medium-sized
CDR3 protein: CASSEMDSRNEQFF; CDR3 DNA: TGTGCCAGCAGTGAAATGGACTCCCGAAATGAGCAGTTCTTC; J gene: TRBJ2-1; CDR3 length: 14; D gene: .; V gene: TRBV6-1; clone size: .
CDR3 protein: CASSSFRFRGNQPQHF; CDR3 DNA: TGTGCCAGCAGCTCCTTCAGATTCAGGGGCAATCAGCCCCAGCATTTT; J gene: TRBJ1-5; CDR3 length: 16; D gene: .; V gene: TRBV5-6; clone size: once
CDR3 protein: CASRGTGFPPQHF; CDR3 DNA: TGTGCCAGCAGAGGGACAGGGTTTCCGCCCCAGCATTTT; J gene: TRBJ1-5; CDR3 length: 13; D gene: TRBD1; V gene: TRBV28; clone size: .
CDR3 protein: CASSLRGMGSPLHF; CDR3 DNA: TGTGCCAGCAGTTTAAGGGGAATGGGATCACCCCTCCACTTT; J gene: TRBJ1-6; CDR3 length: 14; D gene: .; V gene: TRBV27; clone size: .
CDR3 protein: CASRPRDTLAKNIQYF; CDR3 DNA: TGTGCCAGCAGACCGCGGGACACCCTAGCCAAAAACATTCAGTACTTC; J gene: TRBJ2-4; CDR3 length: 16; D gene: .; V gene: TRBV28; clone size: .
CDR3 protein: CASSQDRSGTQYF; CDR3 DNA: TGTGCCAGCAGCCAAGATCGAAGCGGGACCCAGTACTTC; J gene: TRBJ2-5; CDR3 length: 13; D gene: .; V gene: TRBV14; clone size: .
CDR3 protein: CASSLSMASWWPDTQYF; CDR3 DNA: TGTGCCAGCAGTTTATCTATGGCTAGCTGGTGGCCAGATACGCAGTATTTT; J gene: TRBJ2-3; CDR3 length: 17; D gene: .; V gene: TRBV27; clone size: .
CDR3 protein: CASSPGGIYTGELFF; CDR3 DNA: TGTGCCAGCAGCCCCGGCGGGATCTACACCGGGGAGCTGTTTTTT; J gene: TRBJ2-2; CDR3 length: 15; D gene: .; V gene: TRBV5-4; clone size: .
CDR3 protein: CASRQGLASANEQFF; CDR3 DNA: TGTGCCAGCAGGCAAGGACTAGCTTCTGCCAATGAGCAGTTCTTC; J gene: TRBJ2-1; CDR3 length: 15; D gene: TRBD2; V gene: TRBV11-2; clone size: .
CDR3 protein: CASRVDRVVDEQYF; CDR3 DNA: TGTGCCAGCAGAGTCGACAGGGTTGTCGACGAGCAGTACTTC; J gene: TRBJ2-7; CDR3 length: 14; D gene: TRBD1; V gene: TRBV2; clone size: .
CDR3 protein: CASSGTYSGNTIYF; CDR3 DNA: TGTGCCAGCAGTGGGACATACTCTGGAAACACCATATATTTT; J gene: TRBJ1-3; CDR3 length: 14; D gene: .; V gene: TRBV2; clone size: once
CDR3 protein: CASSRQGGSYEQYF; CDR3 DNA: TGTGCCAGCAGTAGACAGGGGGGCTCCTACGAGCAGTACTTC; J gene: TRBJ2-7; CDR3 length: 14; D gene: TRBD1; V gene: TRBV28; clone size: once
CDR3 protein: CASSLYQPGVGTEAFF; CDR3 DNA: TGTGCCAGCAGTTTATATCAGCCGGGGGTGGGCACTGAAGCTTTCTTT; J gene: TRBJ1-1; CDR3 length: 16; D gene: .; V gene: TRBV27; clone size: .
CDR3 protein: CASSPARGNNQPQHF; CDR3 DNA: TGTGCCAGCAGTCCCGCCCGGGGCAACAATCAGCCCCAGCATTTT; J gene: TRBJ1-5; CDR3 length: 15; D gene: .; V gene: TRBV28; clone size: .
CDR3 protein: CASSDGVQDTQYF; CDR3 DNA: TGTGCCAGCAGTGATGGCGTCCAGGATACGCAGTATTTT; J gene: TRBJ2-3; CDR3 length: 13; D gene: .; V gene: TRBV6-1; clone size: .
CDR3 protein: CASSYSGTANTEAFF; CDR3 DNA: TGTGCCAGCAGTTACTCCGGGACAGCGAACACTGAAGCTTTCTTT; J gene: TRBJ1-1; CDR3 length: 15; D gene: TRBD1; V gene: TRBV6-5; clone size: .
CDR3 protein: CASSYRGLNTEAFF; CDR3 DNA: TGTGCCAGCAGCTACAGGGGGTTGAACACTGAAGCTTTCTTT; J gene: TRBJ1-1; CDR3 length: 14; D gene: TRBD1; V gene: TRBV28; clone size: .
CDR3 protein: CASGTGTGHFGYTF; CDR3 DNA: TGTGCTAGTGGTACAGGGACAGGGCATTTTGGCTACACCTTC; J gene: TRBJ1-2; CDR3 length: 14; D gene: TRBD1; V gene: TRBV12-5; clone size: .
CDR3 protein: CATSGDPGPGIGGYTF; CDR3 DNA: TGTGCGACCAGCGGAGATCCGGGACCGGGAATAGGAGGCTACACCTTC; J gene: TRBJ1-2; CDR3 length: 16; D gene: .; V gene: TRBV5-6; clone size: .
CDR3 protein: CASSYSLVQGSYEQYF; CDR3 DNA: TGTGCCAGCAGTTACTCCCTCGTTCAGGGGTCCTACGAGCAGTACTTC; J gene: TRBJ2-7; CDR3 length: 16; D gene: .; V gene: TRBV6-6; clone size: .
CDR3 protein: CASSFSLGSPVQFF; CDR3 DNA: TGTGCCAGCAGCTTTTCTCTCGGTAGCCCCGTGCAGTTCTTC; J gene: TRBJ2-1; CDR3 length: 14; D gene: .; V gene: TRBV11-2; clone size: .
CDR3 protein: CSARRGRDTGEQYF; CDR3 DNA: TGCAGCGCGCGGAGGGGGCGCGATACGGGAGAGCAGTACTTC; J gene: TRBJ2-7; CDR3 length: 14; D gene: .; V gene: TRBV29-1; clone size: .
CDR3 protein: CASSPRTSGFTYEQYF; CDR3 DNA: TGCGCCAGCAGCCCCCGGACTAGCGGGTTTACCTACGAGCAGTACTTC; J gene: TRBJ2-7; CDR3 length: 16; D gene: TRBD2; V gene: TRBV5-1; clone size: once
CDR3 protein: CASSSASAISGNTIYF; CDR3 DNA: TGTGCCAGCAGCTCCGCGTCGGCCATCTCTGGAAACACCATATATTTT; J gene: TRBJ1-3; CDR3 length: 16; D gene: .; V gene: TRBV5-4; clone size: .
CDR3 protein: CASSMLTANYGYTF; CDR3 DNA: TGTGCCAGTAGTATGCTGACAGCGAACTATGGCTACACCTTC; J gene: TRBJ1-2; CDR3 length: 14; D gene: .; V gene: TRBV19; clone size: few
CDR3 protein: CASSGSGASGSNEQFF; CDR3 DNA: TGTGCCAGCTCAGGGTCTGGGGCTAGCGGGAGTAATGAGCAGTTCTTC; J gene: TRBJ2-1; CDR3 length: 16; D gene: TRBD2; V gene: TRBV18; clone size: .
CDR3 protein: CAISAPKGAFSYEQYF; CDR3 DNA: TGTGCCATCAGTGCCCCGAAGGGGGCGTTTTCCTACGAGCAGTACTTC; J gene: TRBJ2-7; CDR3 length: 16; D gene: TRBD1; V gene: TRBV10-3; clone size: once
CDR3 protein: CASSLVRGHGDTQYF; CDR3 DNA: TGTGCCAGCAGCTTAGTCAGGGGGCATGGGGATACGCAGTATTTT; J gene: TRBJ2-3; CDR3 length: 15; D gene: TRBD1; V gene: TRBV7-9; clone size: .
CDR3 protein: CASKSSQGRSYEQYF; CDR3 DNA: TGTGCCAGCAAAAGCAGCCAGGGACGGTCCTACGAGCAGTACTTC; J gene: TRBJ2-7; CDR3 length: 15; D gene: .; V gene: TRBV6-1; clone size: .
CDR3 protein: CASSGQSLSGELFF; CDR3 DNA: TGTGCCAGTTCAGGGCAGTCATTGTCCGGGGAGCTGTTTTTT; J gene: TRBJ2-2; CDR3 length: 14; D gene: .; V gene: TRBV6-1; clone size: once
CDR3 protein: CASSPPFGTNYGYTF; CDR3 DNA: TGTGCCAGCAGTCCCCCGTTCGGGACTAACTATGGCTACACCTTC; J gene: TRBJ1-2; CDR3 length: 15; D gene: .; V gene: TRBV28; clone size: .
CDR3 protein: CASRGSAATDTQYF; CDR3 DNA: TGTGCCAGCAGGGGTAGCGCGGCCACAGATACGCAGTATTTT; J gene: TRBJ2-3; CDR3 length: 14; D gene: .; V gene: TRBV27; clone size: .
CDR3 protein: CASSYDPTGELFF; CDR3 DNA: TGTGCCAGCAGTTACGATCCCACCGGGGAGCTGTTTTTT; J gene: TRBJ2-2; CDR3 length: 13; D gene: .; V gene: TRBV6-5; clone size: .
CDR3 protein: CASSPGGETQYF; CDR3 DNA: TGCGCCAGCAGTCCGGGTGGAGAGACCCAGTACTTC; J gene: TRBJ2-5; CDR3 length: 12; D gene: .; V gene: TRBV10-1; clone size: .
CDR3 protein: CATSREGLGNYGYTF; CDR3 DNA: TGTGCCACCAGCAGAGAGGGGTTGGGGAACTATGGCTACACCTTC; J gene: TRBJ1-2; CDR3 length: 15; D gene: .; V gene: TRBV15; clone size: .
CDR3 protein: CASSVRGRETQYF; CDR3 DNA: TGTGCCAGCAGTGTCCGGGGCCGAGAGACCCAGTACTTC; J gene: TRBJ2-5; CDR3 length: 13; D gene: .; V gene: TRBV2; clone size: .
CDR3 protein: CASSLGALELKPTHYEQYF; CDR3 DNA: TGTGCCAGCAGTTTAGGAGCCTTAGAACTAAAACCTACCCACTACGAGCAGTACTTC; J gene: TRBJ2-7; CDR3 length: 19; D gene: .; V gene: TRBV28; clone size: .